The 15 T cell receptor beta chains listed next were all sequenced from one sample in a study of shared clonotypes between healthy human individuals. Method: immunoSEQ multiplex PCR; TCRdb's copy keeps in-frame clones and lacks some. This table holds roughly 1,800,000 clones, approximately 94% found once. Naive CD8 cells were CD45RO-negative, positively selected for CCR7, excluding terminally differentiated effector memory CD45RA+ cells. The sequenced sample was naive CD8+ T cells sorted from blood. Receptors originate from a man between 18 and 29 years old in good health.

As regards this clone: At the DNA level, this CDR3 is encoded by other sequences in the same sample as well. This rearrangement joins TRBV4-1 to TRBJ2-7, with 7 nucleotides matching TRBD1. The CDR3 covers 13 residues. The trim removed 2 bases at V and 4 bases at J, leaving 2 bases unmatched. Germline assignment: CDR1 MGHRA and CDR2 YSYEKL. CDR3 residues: CASSQPQGYEQYF. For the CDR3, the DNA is TGCGCCAGCAGCCAACCACAGGGGTACGAGCAGTACTTC.

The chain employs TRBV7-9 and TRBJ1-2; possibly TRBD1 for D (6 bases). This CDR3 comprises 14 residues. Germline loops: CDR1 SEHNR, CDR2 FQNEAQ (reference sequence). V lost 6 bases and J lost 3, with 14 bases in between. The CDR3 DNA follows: TGTGCCAGCAGTCGACCAGGGGCAGACTATGGCTACACCTTC. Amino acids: CASSRPGADYGYTF.

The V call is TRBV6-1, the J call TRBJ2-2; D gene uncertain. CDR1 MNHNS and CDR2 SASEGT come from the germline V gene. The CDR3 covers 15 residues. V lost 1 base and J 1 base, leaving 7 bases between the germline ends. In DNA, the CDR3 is TGTGCCAGCAGTGAAGAGCCAATGAACACCGGGGAGCTGTTTTTT. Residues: CASSEEPMNTGELFF.

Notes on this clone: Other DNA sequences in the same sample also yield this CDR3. CDR3 DNA: TGTGCCAGCAGCGTAGGAGGCGGCTATACGCAGTATTTT. The encoded protein is CASSVGGGYTQYF. The chain uses TRBV9 and TRBJ2-3, with no clear D. CDR3 size: 13 residues. The germline V and J ends were trimmed by 0 bases and 7 bases, with 9 bases remaining between them. In germline, CDR1 is SGDLS, CDR2 YYNGEE.

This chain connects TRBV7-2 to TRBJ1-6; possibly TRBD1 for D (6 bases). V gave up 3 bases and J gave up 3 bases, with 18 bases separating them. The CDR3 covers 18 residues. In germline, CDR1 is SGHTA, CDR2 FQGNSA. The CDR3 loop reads CASSLAVWGQVYNSPLHF. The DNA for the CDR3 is TGTGCCAGCAGCTTGGCCGTTTGGGGGCAGGTCTATAATTCACCCCTCCACTTT.

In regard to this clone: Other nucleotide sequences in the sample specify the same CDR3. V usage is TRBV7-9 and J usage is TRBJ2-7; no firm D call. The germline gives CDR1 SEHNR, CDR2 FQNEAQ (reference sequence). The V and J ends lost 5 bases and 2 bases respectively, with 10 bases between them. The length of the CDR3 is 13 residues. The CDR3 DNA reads TGTGCCAGCAGCCCCGGTGGGACCTACGAGCAGTACTTC. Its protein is CASSPGGTYEQYF.

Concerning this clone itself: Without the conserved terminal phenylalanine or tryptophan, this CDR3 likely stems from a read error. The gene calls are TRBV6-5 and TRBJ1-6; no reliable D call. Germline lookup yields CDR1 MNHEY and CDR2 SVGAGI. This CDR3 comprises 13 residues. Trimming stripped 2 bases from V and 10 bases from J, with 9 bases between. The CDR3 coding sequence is TGTGCCAGCAGTTACGATAAAGGATCACCCCTCCACCTT. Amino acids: CASSYDKGSPLHL.

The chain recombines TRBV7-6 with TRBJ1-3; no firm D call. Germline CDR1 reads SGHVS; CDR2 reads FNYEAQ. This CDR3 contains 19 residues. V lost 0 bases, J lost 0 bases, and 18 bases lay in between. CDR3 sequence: CASSLANVGTAGSGNTIYF. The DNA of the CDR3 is TGTGCCAGCAGCTTAGCAAATGTTGGTACAGCGGGCTCTGGAAACACCATATATTTT.

This CDR3 reads CASSLSIWTENSPLHF. The CDR3 DNA sequence: TGTGCCAGCAGCTTATCTATCTGGACAGAGAATTCACCCCTCCACTTT. The rearrangement uses TRBV7-9 and TRBJ1-6; a weak D match, TRBD1 (6 bases). Per germline, CDR1 SEHNR and CDR2 FQNEAQ (reference sequence). The CDR3 is 16 amino acids. Between the trimmed V and J ends, which lost 2 bases and 7 bases, there was a span of 15 bases.

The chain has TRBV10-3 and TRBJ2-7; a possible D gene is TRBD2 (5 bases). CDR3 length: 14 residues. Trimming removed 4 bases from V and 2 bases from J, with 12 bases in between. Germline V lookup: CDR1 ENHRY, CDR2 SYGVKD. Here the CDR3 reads CAISGAVRAYEQYF. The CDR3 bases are TGTGCCATCAGTGGGGCGGTGAGGGCCTACGAGCAGTACTTC.

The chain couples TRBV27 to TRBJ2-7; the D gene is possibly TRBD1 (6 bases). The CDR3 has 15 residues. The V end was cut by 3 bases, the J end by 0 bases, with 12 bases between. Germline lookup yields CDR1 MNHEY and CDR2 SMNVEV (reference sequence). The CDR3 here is CASSFSGAASYEQYF. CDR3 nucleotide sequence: TGTGCCAGCAGTTTTTCAGGGGCGGCCTCCTACGAGCAGTACTTC.

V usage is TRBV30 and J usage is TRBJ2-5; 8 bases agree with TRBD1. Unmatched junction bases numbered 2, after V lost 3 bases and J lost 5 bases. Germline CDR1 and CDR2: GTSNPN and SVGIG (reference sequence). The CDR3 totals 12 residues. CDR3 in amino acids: CAWSRQGETQYF. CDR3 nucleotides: TGTGCCTGGAGCCGACAGGGGGAGACCCAGTACTTC.

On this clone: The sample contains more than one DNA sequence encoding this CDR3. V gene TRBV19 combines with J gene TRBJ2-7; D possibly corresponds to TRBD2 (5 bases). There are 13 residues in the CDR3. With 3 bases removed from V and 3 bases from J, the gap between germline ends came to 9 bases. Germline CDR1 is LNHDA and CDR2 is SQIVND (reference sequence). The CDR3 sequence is CASSMGDGYEQYF. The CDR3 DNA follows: TGTGCCAGTAGTATGGGAGACGGCTACGAGCAGTACTTC.

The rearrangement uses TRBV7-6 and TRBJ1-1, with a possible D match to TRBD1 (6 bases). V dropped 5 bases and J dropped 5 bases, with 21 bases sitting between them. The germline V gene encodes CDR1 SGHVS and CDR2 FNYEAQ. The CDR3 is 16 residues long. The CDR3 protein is CASSAGVGAQGTEAFF. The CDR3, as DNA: TGTGCCAGCAGCGCAGGGGTCGGGGCCCAGGGGACTGAAGCTTTCTTT.

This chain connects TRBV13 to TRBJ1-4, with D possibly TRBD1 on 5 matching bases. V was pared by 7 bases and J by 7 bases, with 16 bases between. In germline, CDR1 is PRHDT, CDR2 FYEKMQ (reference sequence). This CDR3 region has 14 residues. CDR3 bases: TGTGCCAGCACCACAGCGCGGGGGGGTGAAAAACTGTTTTTT. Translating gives CASTTARGGEKLFF.